One and the same sample provided the 7 T cell receptor beta chains below, sequenced in a study of T cells in tumors after PD-1 blockade. Libraries were prepared by immunoSEQ multiplex PCR; TCRdb keeps only in-frame clonotypes and omits some of them. The sample comprises nearly 25,000 clones, roughly 82% of which are singletons, and 9% to 15% rests with the top ten. Sequences were derived from PBMCs, sampled after anti-PD-1 treatment. The receptors stem from a human donor with basal cell carcinoma.

The chain joins TRBV6-5 to TRBJ1-5; 9 nucleotides line up with TRBD1. The CDR3 length is 14 residues. The germline CDR1 and CDR2 sequences are MNHEY and SVGAGI. The trim removed 5 bases at V and 4 bases at J, leaving 3 bases unmatched. The CDR3 loop reads CASSRQGGNQPQHF. Here the CDR3 DNA reads TGTGCCAGCAGTCGACAGGGGGGGAATCAGCCCCAGCATTTT.

The gene calls are TRBV3-1 (or the pseudogene TRBV3-2) and TRBJ2-7; TRBD2 is a possible D gene (5 bases). V was shortened by 5 bases and J by 1 base, with 18 bases between the two germline ends. The CDR3 is made up of 16 amino acids. Germline V lookup: CDR1 LGHDT, CDR2 YNNKEL (reference sequence). Here the CDR3 DNA reads TGTGCCAGCAGCTCAGCCCCGGGGTTGGCTTCCTACGAGCAGTACTTC. Translation: CASSSAPGLASYEQYF.

This chain uses TRBV5-1 with TRBJ2-3; 11 bases line up with TRBD2. V shed 1 base and J 4 bases; nucleotides not matched to a gene: 5. The CDR3 runs 16 residues. Germline V gives CDR1 SGHRS, CDR2 YFSETQ. The CDR3 DNA reads as TGCGCCAGCAGCTTGCCTCTAGCGGGGGGCGCAGATACGCAGTATTTT. Translating it yields CASSLPLAGGADTQYF.

J is TRBJ1-5 and V is TRBV7-9; maybe TRBD1 (6 bases). Germline assignment: CDR1 SEHNR and CDR2 FQNEAQ (reference sequence). The CDR3 length is 19 residues. V was cut by 5 bases and J by 1 base, with 24 bases left in between. The CDR3 loop is CASSAHPGGKQGSNQPQHF. The CDR3, as DNA: TGTGCCAGCAGCGCCCATCCGGGGGGTAAACAGGGCAGCAATCAGCCCCAGCATTTT.

This chain links TRBV19 with TRBJ2-1; D not resolved. The germline V and J ends were trimmed by 4 bases and 7 bases, with 11 bases remaining between them. This CDR3 contains 13 residues. Germline lookup yields CDR1 LNHDA and CDR2 SQIVND (reference sequence). The CDR3 protein is CASSNPRRNEQFF. DNA for the CDR3: TGTGCCAGTAGTAACCCTAGGCGAAATGAGCAGTTCTTC.

The V and J genes are TRBV5-1 and TRBJ2-5, with TRBD2 matching 8 bases. The CDR3 has 16 residues. Germline CDR1 SGHRS, CDR2 YFSETQ. J was trimmed by 5 bases and V by 0 bases; bases with no gene match: 9. The CDR3 region has the DNA TGCGCCAGCAGCTTGGACGTCGGGGGGGCCAGGGAGACCCAGTACTTC. Translation: CASSLDVGGARETQYF. The full variable domain, rest sourced from reference TRBV5-1 and TRBJ2-5, is KAGVTQTPRYLIKTRGQQVTLSCSPISGHRSVSWYQQTPGQGLQFLFEYFSETQRNKGNFPGRFSGRQFSNSRSEMNVSTLELGDSALYLCASSLDVGGARETQYFGPGTRLLVL.

This clone was seen only a few times. The V gene is TRBV18, the J gene TRBJ1-1; TRBD1 might be the D (6 bases). Germline CDR1 and CDR2: KGHSH and LQKENI. Trimming took off 9 bases at V and 1 base at J, with 12 bases between the two ends. The CDR3 loop spans 13 amino acids. CDR3 nucleotides: TGTGCCAGTACCAAGACAGGGAACACTGAAGCTTTCTTT. The encoded protein is CASTKTGNTEAFF.